The clone carrying this T cell receptor beta chain was seen only a few times. The entry originates in a study of identical twins. V gave up 2 bases and J gave up 8 bases, with 13 bases separating them. This CDR3 spans 14 amino acids. CDR1 and CDR2 from the germline V gene are SGHTS and YDEGEE. A single record per CDR3 protein comes from TCRdb applying MiXCR to the 5' RACE reads. The sample shows hundreds of thousands of distinct CDR3 sequences, 8.6% of them seen only once. These data were also reused for a study on yellow fever vaccine responses in identical twins.

The chain is built from TRBV5-8 and TRBJ1-4; D is undetermined. The receptor's source is a woman aged 18-29 years in good health. Source material: PBMCs. As DNA, the CDR3 is TGTGCCAGCAGCTTCCTGATGGCAAACGAAAAACTGTTTTTT. It codes for CASSFLMANEKLFF.